This T cell receptor beta chain derives from a study of OX40 agonist ivuxolimab in advanced cancers. About the study: Aged about 23 to 90 with a mean of 60 years, they were almost 85% male. Three patients had partial responses: one hepatocellular carcinoma, two cutaneous melanoma.

TCRdb's table, derived via immunoSEQ multiplex PCR, lists solely in-frame clones and lacks some. The sample yields roughly 70,000 clones, 88% seen once. V lost 6 bases, J lost 8 bases, and 16 bases lay in between. The germline gives CDR1 SEHNR, CDR2 FQNEAQ (reference sequence). This CDR3 is 14 amino acids long. This TCR was sampled from an adult with an advanced solid tumor such as melanoma, head and neck, liver or kidney cancer. This chain links TRBV7-9 with TRBJ1-4; D is uncertain. Sequences were derived from CD4+ or CD8+ T cells sorted from blood, sampled in a trial of the OX40 agonist ivuxolimab. The CDR3: CASRSGRSGEKLFF. The CDR3 DNA reads TGTGCCAGCAGATCGGGCAGGTCTGGCGAAAAACTGTTTTTT. The full variable domain, in which reference TRBV7-9 and TRBJ1-4 provide the parts outside the CDR3, is DTGVSQNPRHKITKRGQNVTFRCDPISEHNRLYWYRQTLGQGPEFLTYFQNEAQLEKSRLLSDRFSAERPKGSFSTLEIQRTEQGDSAMYLCASRSGRSGEKLFFGSGTQLSVL.